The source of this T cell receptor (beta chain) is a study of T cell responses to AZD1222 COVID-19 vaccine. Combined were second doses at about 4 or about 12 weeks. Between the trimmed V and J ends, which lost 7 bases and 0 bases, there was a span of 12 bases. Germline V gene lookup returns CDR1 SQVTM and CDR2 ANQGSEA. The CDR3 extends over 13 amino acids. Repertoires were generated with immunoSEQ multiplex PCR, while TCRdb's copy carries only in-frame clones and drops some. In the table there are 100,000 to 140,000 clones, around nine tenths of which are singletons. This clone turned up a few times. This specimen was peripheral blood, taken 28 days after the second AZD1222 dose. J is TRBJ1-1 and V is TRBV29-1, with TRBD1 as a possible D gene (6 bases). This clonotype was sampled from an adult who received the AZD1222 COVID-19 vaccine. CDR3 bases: TGCAGCGCCCAGACAGGTCTGAACACTGAAGCTTTCTTT. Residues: CSAQTGLNTEAFF.